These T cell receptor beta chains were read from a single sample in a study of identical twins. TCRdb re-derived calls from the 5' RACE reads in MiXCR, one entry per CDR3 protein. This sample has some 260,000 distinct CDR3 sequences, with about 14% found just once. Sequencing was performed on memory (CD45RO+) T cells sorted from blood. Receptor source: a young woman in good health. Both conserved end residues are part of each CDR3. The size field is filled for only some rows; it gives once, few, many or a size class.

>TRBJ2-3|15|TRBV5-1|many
CASSLGQGVRDTQYF
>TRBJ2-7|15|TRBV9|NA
CASSTRSGTSYEQYF
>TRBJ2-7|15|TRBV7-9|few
CASSNIWGAGYEQYF
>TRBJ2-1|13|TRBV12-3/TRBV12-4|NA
CASSFLGTSGQFF
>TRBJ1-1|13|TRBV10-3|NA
CAISETVNTEAFF
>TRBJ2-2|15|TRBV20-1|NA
CSARGKRGNTGELFF
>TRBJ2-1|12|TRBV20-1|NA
CSASGGYNEQFF
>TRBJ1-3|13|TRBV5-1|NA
CASSSAGQNTIYF
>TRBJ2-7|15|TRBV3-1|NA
CASSPTLAGYYEQYF
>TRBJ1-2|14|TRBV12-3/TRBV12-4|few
CASSFGGYNYGYTF
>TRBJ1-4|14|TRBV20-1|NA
CSASPLADNEKLFF
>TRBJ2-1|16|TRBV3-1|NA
CASSQGTSGRVDEQFF
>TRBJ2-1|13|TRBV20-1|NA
CSAGGANYNEQFF
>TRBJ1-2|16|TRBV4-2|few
CASSQVSVTGNYGYTF
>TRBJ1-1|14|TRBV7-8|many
CASSHRDRATEAFF
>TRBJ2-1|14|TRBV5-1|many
CASRVADSYNEQFF
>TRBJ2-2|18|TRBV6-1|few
CASSEYPSIQGVSGELFF
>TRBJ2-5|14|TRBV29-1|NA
CSVAGRGSSETQYF
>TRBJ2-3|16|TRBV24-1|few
CATSDYGQGRSDTQYF
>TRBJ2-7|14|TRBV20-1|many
CSAPPVPGDYEQYF
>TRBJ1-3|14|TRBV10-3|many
CAIRRGLSGNTIYF
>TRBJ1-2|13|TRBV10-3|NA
CAIGGEGAGGYTF
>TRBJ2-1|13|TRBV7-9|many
CASSLTSRAEQFF
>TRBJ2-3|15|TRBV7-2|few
CASSLVSSGSPTQYF
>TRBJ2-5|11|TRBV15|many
CATSRDRRQYF
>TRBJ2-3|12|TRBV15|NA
CATSSAADTQYF
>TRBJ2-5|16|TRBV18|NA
CASSPSGTSNWETQYF
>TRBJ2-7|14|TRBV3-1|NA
CASSTRGSSYEQYF
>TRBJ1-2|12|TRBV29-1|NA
CSVEGQNYGYTF
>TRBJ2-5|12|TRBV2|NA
CASSEIAGTQYF
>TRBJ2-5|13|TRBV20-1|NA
CSASGRAGETQYF
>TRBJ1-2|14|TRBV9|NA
CASSVGVDSYGYTF
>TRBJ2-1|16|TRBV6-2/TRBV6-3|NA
CASRRTSGSIYNEQFF
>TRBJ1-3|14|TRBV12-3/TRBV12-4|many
CASRLTGRRDTIYF
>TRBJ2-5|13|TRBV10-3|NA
CAITGGRGETQYF
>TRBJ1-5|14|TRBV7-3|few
CASSRTRGGQPQHF
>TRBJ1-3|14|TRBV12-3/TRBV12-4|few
CASSFRRDGNTIYF
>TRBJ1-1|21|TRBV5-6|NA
CASSPMVPEISSSFENTEAFF
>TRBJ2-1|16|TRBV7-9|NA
CASSLGSGEGDFEQFF
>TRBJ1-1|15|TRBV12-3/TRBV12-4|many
CASSPQGSLLKLLSF
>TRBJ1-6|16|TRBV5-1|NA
CASSLRSERRNSPLHF
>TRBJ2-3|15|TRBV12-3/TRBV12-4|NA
CASSLHGWGIDTQYF
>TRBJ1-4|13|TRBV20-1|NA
CSARGKGNEKLFF
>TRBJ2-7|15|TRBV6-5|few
CASSSRQGSPYEQYF
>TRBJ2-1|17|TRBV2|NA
CASSEAQRLASYNEQFF